This T cell receptor (beta chain) was sequenced during a study of blood T cell repertoires in COVID-19. Assay used: immunoSEQ multiplex PCR; TCRdb lists only in-frame clones, some missing. The sample holds 200,000 or so clones, 70% to 85% seen once. The sequenced material came from peripheral blood. The sequence came from a human donor with acute or convalescent COVID-19. The donor label of this sample is uncertain.

CDR3 bases: TGTGCCAGCAGTTACGTAACTAGCGGGAGGGGCAATGAGCAGTTCTTC. This sequence encodes CASSYVTSGRGNEQFF. This rearrangement joins TRBV6-5 to TRBJ2-1; 13 bases fit TRBD2. The CDR3 consists of 16 residues. The ends lost 2 bases at V and 6 bases at J; junction bases unmatched: 4. CDR1 and CDR2 (germline): MNHEY, SVGAGI.